Below, 17 T cell receptor beta chains from the same sample are listed, as sequenced in a study of control samples from healthy donors and cancer patients. Clones were sequenced by immunoSEQ multiplex PCR, and TCRdb holds only the in-frame ones, with some missing. Of about 190,000 clones in the sample, about nine tenths were seen once. Sequencing was carried out using blood. The receptors originated from a man aged 25-40 years in good health.

The V gene is TRBV15, the J gene TRBJ2-3, with 10 nucleotides matching TRBD2. V shed 6 bases and J 1 base; nucleotides not matched to a gene: 7. Germline V gene sequence: CDR1 LNHNV, CDR2 YYDKDF (reference sequence). This CDR3 is 16 amino acids long. CDR3 protein: CATSRPSGGGTDTQYF. CDR3 nucleotide sequence: TGTGCCACCAGTCGACCCAGCGGGGGGGGCACAGATACGCAGTATTTT.

The CDR3 protein is CASSLTANYGYTF. CDR3 in DNA: TGTGCCAGCAGTTTGACAGCTAACTATGGCTACACCTTC. The gene calls are TRBV27 and TRBJ1-2; possible D gene TRBD1, 5 bases. Looked up from germline, CDR1 is MNHEY and CDR2 is SMNVEV (reference sequence). This CDR3 contains 13 residues. Trimming left V 3 bases short and J 0 bases short, with 5 bases between.

This clone turned up a few times. The chain employs TRBV6-2 or TRBV6-3 and TRBJ2-3; 7 nucleotides align to TRBD2. The CDR3 extends over 15 amino acids. Germline V gene data show CDR1 as MNHEY and CDR2 as SVGEGT. V lost 2 bases and J lost 11; bases outside the gene matches: 13. The CDR3 loop reads CASSYGSSGQREQYF. DNA of the CDR3: TGTGCCAGCAGTTACGGTTCTAGCGGACAAAGGGAGCAGTATTTT.

The V and J genes are TRBV6-4 and TRBJ2-3; 12 nucleotides line up with TRBD2. This CDR3 has 16 residues. Per germline, CDR1 MRHNA and CDR2 SNTAGT. J lost 4 bases, V lost 5 bases, and 7 bases had no gene match. This CDR3 reads CASSLTSGGSPDTQYF. The CDR3 bases are TGTGCCAGCAGTCTTACTAGCGGGGGGTCCCCAGATACGCAGTATTTT.

The V gene is TRBV20-1, the J gene TRBJ1-3; weak D call: TRBD1 (5 bases). CDR3 length equals 16 residues. With 3 bases removed from V and 0 bases from J, the gap between germline ends came to 15 bases. The V gene's germline CDR1 is DFQATT and CDR2 SNEGSKA (reference sequence). In DNA, the CDR3 is TGCAGTGCTAGTATTAGGGGACGGAGCTCTGGAAACACCATATATTTT. As protein: CSASIRGRSSGNTIYF.

This rearrangement joins TRBV27 to TRBJ2-6, with 7 bases fitting TRBD1. Germline V gives CDR1 MNHEY, CDR2 SMNVEV (reference sequence). Germline trimming cut 6 bases from V and 0 bases from J; bases unmatched to any gene: 8. This CDR3 is built from 17 residues. CDR3 amino acids: CASSPDRASSGANVLTF. The CDR3 DNA reads as TGTGCCAGCAGCCCCGACAGGGCAAGCTCTGGGGCCAACGTCCTGACTTTC.

This clone has more than one count but fewer than ten. Other DNA sequences in the same sample also yield this CDR3. The chain combines TRBV30 with TRBJ1-2, with D unclear. The V and J ends lost 2 bases and 1 base respectively, with 8 bases between them. The CDR3 sequence is 13 residues long. Germline V gene sequence: CDR1 GTSNPN, CDR2 SVGIG (reference sequence). Written as DNA, the CDR3 is TGTGCCTGGAGTCTAGGAATTAACTATGGCTACACCTTC. As protein: CAWSLGINYGYTF.

V and J are TRBV7-6 and TRBJ1-3; D gene uncertain. Per the germline V gene, CDR1 is SGHVS and CDR2 is FNYEAQ. Trimming stripped 1 base from V and 0 bases from J, with 13 bases between. The CDR3 is 17 residues long. CDR3 DNA sequence: TGTGCCAGCAGCTTAGGGGCGGGCGTTAGCTCTGGAAACACCATATATTTT. Residues: CASSLGAGVSSGNTIYF.

This clone was seen only a few times. The CDR3 is CASSDGQGGYEQYF. The CDR3 region has the DNA TGTGCCAGCAGTGACGGGCAGGGGGGGTACGAGCAGTACTTC. The J gene is TRBJ2-7, the V gene TRBV2; D possibly matches TRBD1 or TRBD2 (7 bases each). V dropped 3 bases and J dropped 4 bases, with 13 bases sitting between them. The germline gives CDR1 SNHLY, CDR2 FYNNEI. CDR3 length: 14 amino acids. Combining the CDR3 with reference TRBV2 and TRBJ2-7 gives the whole variable domain EPEVTQTPSHQVTQMGQEVILRCVPISNHLYFYWYRQILGQKVEFLVSFYNNEISEKSEIFDDQFSVERPDGSNFTLKIRSTKLEDSAMYFCASSDGQGGYEQYFGPGTRLTVT.

The chain employs TRBV27 and TRBJ1-5, with TRBD1 matching over 12 bases. Germline V lookup: CDR1 MNHEY, CDR2 SMNVEV (reference sequence). V gave up 7 bases and J gave up 5 bases; unmatched junction bases: 9. CDR3 length: 16 amino acids. CDR3 coding DNA: TGTGCCAGCAAGTCCGGGACAGGGGGCTGGGATCAGCCCCAGCATTTT. This encodes CASKSGTGGWDQPQHF.

This chain uses TRBV1 with TRBJ2-1; the table's D call, TRBD1, was not checked against the DNA. TRBV1 represents a pseudogene. The CDR3 loop spans 17 amino acids. DNA of the CDR3: TGCACCAGCAGCTCGGAACCCCACAGCTTCTCCTACAATGAGCAGTTCTTC. Protein sequence: CTSSSEPHSFSYNEQFF.

The chain joins TRBV19 to TRBJ2-3, with a possible D match to TRBD2 (6 bases). V was trimmed by 6 bases and J by 6 bases, leaving 19 bases between them. Looked up from germline, CDR1 is LNHDA and CDR2 is SQIVND (reference sequence). This CDR3 region has 15 residues. Here the CDR3 DNA reads TGTGCCAGTAGCTCTCCGGGACTTCCCTCGGATACGCAGTATTTT. Translated, it gives CASSSPGLPSDTQYF.

The V gene is TRBV6-5, the J gene TRBJ1-4, with 8 bases identical to TRBD1. This CDR3 has 15 residues. Germline CDR1 and CDR2: MNHEY and SVGAGI. Trimming cost V 5 bases and J 10 bases; bases outside gene matches: 12. DNA of the CDR3: TGTGCCAGCAGTAGACCCACAGGGGGTCCGGGAAAACTGTTTTTT. Translated, it gives CASSRPTGGPGKLFF.

V gene TRBV7-6 combines with J gene TRBJ2-2, with D unclear. The CDR3 extends over 14 amino acids. Germline V gives CDR1 SGHVS, CDR2 FNYEAQ. V was pared by 8 bases and J by 0 bases, with 10 bases between. In DNA, the CDR3 is TGTGCCAGCCGCTCAGACGCGAACACCGGGGAGCTGTTTTTT. The encoded protein is CASRSDANTGELFF.

This clone has more than one count but fewer than ten. This chain links TRBV5-8 with TRBJ1-3; D possibly corresponds to TRBD1 (5 bases). The ends were cut back, 3 bases at V and 0 bases at J, with 13 bases in the middle. The CDR3 totals 16 residues. The germline gives CDR1 SGHTS, CDR2 YDEGEE. As DNA, the CDR3 is TGTGCCAGCAGCTGGGCTGGGACGGGCTCTGGAAACACCATATATTTT. Protein product: CASSWAGTGSGNTIYF.

This chain uses TRBV6-5 with TRBJ1-3; a possible D gene is TRBD1 (5 bases). Germline assignment: CDR1 MNHEY and CDR2 SVGAGI. Trimming removed 5 bases at V and 2 bases at J, with 10 bases between. The CDR3 contains 14 residues. The chain's CDR3 is CASSPTVTGNTIYF. For the CDR3, the DNA is TGTGCCAGCAGTCCGACAGTCACTGGAAACACCATATATTTT.

The genes are TRBV27 and TRBJ2-7; TRBD1 agrees at 11 bases. V was clipped by 4 bases and J by 1 base; unmatched bases: 6. CDR3 size: 16 residues. Germline V lookup: CDR1 MNHEY, CDR2 SMNVEV (reference sequence). CDR3: CASSWRRDRGSYEQYF. The CDR3 DNA reads TGTGCCAGCAGTTGGCGCCGGGACAGGGGGTCCTACGAGCAGTACTTC.